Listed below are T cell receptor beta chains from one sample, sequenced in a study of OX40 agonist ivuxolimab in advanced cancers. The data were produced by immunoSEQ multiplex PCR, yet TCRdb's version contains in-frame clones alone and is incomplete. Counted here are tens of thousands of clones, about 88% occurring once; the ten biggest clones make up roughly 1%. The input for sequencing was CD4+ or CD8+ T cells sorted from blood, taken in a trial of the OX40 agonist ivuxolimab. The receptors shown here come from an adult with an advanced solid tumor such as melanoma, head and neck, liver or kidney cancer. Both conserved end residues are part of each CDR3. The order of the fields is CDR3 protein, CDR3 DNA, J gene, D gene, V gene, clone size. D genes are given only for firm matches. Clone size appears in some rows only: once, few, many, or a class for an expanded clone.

cdr3_aa: CASKPGTGTETQYF; cdr3_nt: TGTGCCAGCAAACCCGGGACAGGGACGGAGACCCAGTACTTC; j_call: TRBJ2-5; d_call: TRBD1; v_call: TRBV7-9; clone_size: .
cdr3_aa: CASSLQDEQFF; cdr3_nt: TGTGCCAGCAGCTTACAAGATGAGCAGTTCTTC; j_call: TRBJ2-1; d_call: .; v_call: TRBV7-2; clone_size: .
cdr3_aa: CASRETSGSPYEQYF; cdr3_nt: TGTGCCAGCAGGGAGACTAGCGGGTCCCCCTACGAGCAGTACTTC; j_call: TRBJ2-7; d_call: TRBD2; v_call: TRBV7-2; clone_size: .
cdr3_aa: CASSDSTEGQPQHF; cdr3_nt: TGTGCCAGCAGTGACTCTACGGAGGGACAGCCCCAGCATTTT; j_call: TRBJ1-5; d_call: .; v_call: TRBV6-4; clone_size: .
cdr3_aa: CASSLFGGSNQPQHF; cdr3_nt: TGTGCCAGCAGCTTGTTCGGGGGCAGCAATCAGCCCCAGCATTTT; j_call: TRBJ1-5; d_call: .; v_call: TRBV5-5; clone_size: .
cdr3_aa: CASSLAANSYEQYF; cdr3_nt: TGTGCCAGCAGCTTAGCTGCCAACTCCTACGAGCAGTACTTC; j_call: TRBJ2-7; d_call: .; v_call: TRBV7-2; clone_size: once
cdr3_aa: CASSAAYEQYF; cdr3_nt: TGTGCCAGCAGCGCAGCCTACGAGCAGTACTTC; j_call: TRBJ2-7; d_call: .; v_call: TRBV6-1; clone_size: .
cdr3_aa: CSGAPRQGAAGEQFF; cdr3_nt: TGCAGCGGTGCCCCACGACAGGGGGCCGCGGGTGAGCAGTTCTTC; j_call: TRBJ2-1; d_call: TRBD1; v_call: TRBV29-1; clone_size: .
cdr3_aa: CASSLAGGRGETQYF; cdr3_nt: TGTGCTAGCAGCTTAGCTGGAGGGCGCGGCGAGACCCAGTACTTC; j_call: TRBJ2-5; d_call: .; v_call: TRBV7-7; clone_size: once
cdr3_aa: CASSQPFGSGSETQYF; cdr3_nt: TGTGCCAGCAGCCAGCCTTTTGGTAGCGGGTCAGAGACCCAGTACTTC; j_call: TRBJ2-5; d_call: TRBD2; v_call: TRBV7-2; clone_size: .
cdr3_aa: CASAGFNEKLFF; cdr3_nt: TGTGCCAGCGCTGGGTTTAATGAAAAACTGTTTTTT; j_call: TRBJ1-4; d_call: .; v_call: TRBV6-6; clone_size: .
cdr3_aa: CATSSTTRGLNSPLHF; cdr3_nt: TGTGCCACCAGCAGTACAACCAGGGGCCTAAATTCACCCCTCCACTTT; j_call: TRBJ1-6; d_call: .; v_call: TRBV15; clone_size: .
cdr3_aa: CSVRPARVKGYEQYF; cdr3_nt: TGCAGCGTACGCCCGGCCAGGGTGAAGGGTTACGAGCAGTACTTC; j_call: TRBJ2-7; d_call: .; v_call: TRBV29-1; clone_size: .
cdr3_aa: CATGGVDDTEAFF; cdr3_nt: TGTGCCACGGGGGGTGTGGATGACACTGAAGCTTTCTTT; j_call: TRBJ1-1; d_call: .; v_call: TRBV28; clone_size: once
cdr3_aa: CASSLAKGTGYEQYF; cdr3_nt: TGCGCCAGCAGCCTAGCAAAAGGGACAGGGTACGAGCAGTACTTC; j_call: TRBJ2-7; d_call: TRBD1; v_call: TRBV4-1; clone_size: .
cdr3_aa: CASSDGQGDTEAFF; cdr3_nt: TGTGCCAGCAGTGATGGACAGGGGGACACTGAAGCTTTCTTT; j_call: TRBJ1-1; d_call: TRBD1; v_call: TRBV6-6; clone_size: .
cdr3_aa: CASSLREGQDNSPLHF; cdr3_nt: TGCGCCAGCAGTCTCAGGGAAGGTCAGGACAATTCACCCCTCCACTTT; j_call: TRBJ1-6; d_call: .; v_call: TRBV4-1; clone_size: .
cdr3_aa: CATSRARSGGDYNEQFF; cdr3_nt: TGTGCCACCAGCAGAGCTCGTTCCGGGGGAGATTACAATGAGCAGTTCTTC; j_call: TRBJ2-1; d_call: .; v_call: TRBV15; clone_size: few
cdr3_aa: CASSLDGGTTQYF; cdr3_nt: TGTGCCAGCAGCTTAGACGGGGGCACTACGCAGTATTTT; j_call: TRBJ2-3; d_call: .; v_call: TRBV7-7; clone_size: once
cdr3_aa: CASSYPGTHTQYF; cdr3_nt: TGTGCCAGCAGTTACCCCGGGACTCACACGCAGTATTTT; j_call: TRBJ2-3; d_call: .; v_call: TRBV6-5; clone_size: .
cdr3_aa: CASTLNRTANTGELFF; cdr3_nt: TGTGCCAGCACCCTAAACCGGACAGCTAACACCGGGGAGCTGTTTTTT; j_call: TRBJ2-2; d_call: .; v_call: TRBV21-1; clone_size: .
cdr3_aa: CASSASGGAYEQYF; cdr3_nt: TGTGCCAGCAGCGCTAGCGGGGGGGCTTACGAGCAGTACTTC; j_call: TRBJ2-7; d_call: TRBD2; v_call: TRBV7-9; clone_size: .
cdr3_aa: CASSLAGFGDIQYF; cdr3_nt: TGCGCCAGCAGCTTGGCGGGGTTCGGGGACATTCAGTACTTC; j_call: TRBJ2-4; d_call: .; v_call: TRBV5-1; clone_size: .
cdr3_aa: CASSLGDSSYYGYTF; cdr3_nt: TGTGCCAGCAGCTTAGGTGACAGCTCGTACTATGGCTACACCTTC; j_call: TRBJ1-2; d_call: .; v_call: TRBV7-9; clone_size: few
cdr3_aa: CASSQDLTEGYEQYF; cdr3_nt: TGTGCCAGCAGCCAAGATTTGACGGAGGGCTACGAGCAGTACTTC; j_call: TRBJ2-7; d_call: .; v_call: TRBV4-2; clone_size: .
cdr3_aa: CASDSQANYGYTF; cdr3_nt: TGTGCCAGCGACTCCCAAGCTAACTATGGCTACACCTTC; j_call: TRBJ1-2; d_call: .; v_call: TRBV5-8; clone_size: .
cdr3_aa: CASSKQLNQPQHF; cdr3_nt: TGTGCCAGCAGCAAACAGTTAAATCAGCCCCAGCATTTT; j_call: TRBJ1-5; d_call: .; v_call: TRBV28; clone_size: few
cdr3_aa: CASSVISSGANEQFF; cdr3_nt: TGTGCCAGCAGTGTTATTTCTAGCGGAGCCAATGAGCAGTTCTTC; j_call: TRBJ2-1; d_call: TRBD2; v_call: TRBV25-1; clone_size: .
cdr3_aa: CASSWDRGSGNTIYF; cdr3_nt: TGCGCCAGCAGCTGGGACCGGGGCTCTGGAAACACCATATATTTT; j_call: TRBJ1-3; d_call: .; v_call: TRBV5-1; clone_size: .
cdr3_aa: CASGEGASPLHF; cdr3_nt: TGTGCCAGCGGGGAAGGGGCTTCACCCCTCCACTTT; j_call: TRBJ1-6; d_call: .; v_call: TRBV7-3; clone_size: .
cdr3_aa: CASSSDTDRNTGELFF; cdr3_nt: TGTGCCAGCAGCTCCGATACGGACAGGAACACCGGGGAGCTGTTTTTT; j_call: TRBJ2-2; d_call: .; v_call: TRBV7-9; clone_size: few
cdr3_aa: CASNPGQPNTEAFF; cdr3_nt: TGTGCCAGCAACCCGGGACAGCCCAACACTGAAGCTTTCTTT; j_call: TRBJ1-1; d_call: TRBD1; v_call: TRBV7-9; clone_size: .
cdr3_aa: CASSRPGQDRDEQYF; cdr3_nt: TGTGCCAGCAGCCGCCCGGGACAGGATAGGGACGAGCAGTACTTC; j_call: TRBJ2-7; d_call: TRBD1; v_call: TRBV11-1; clone_size: .
cdr3_aa: CASSFGTGRMNTEAFF; cdr3_nt: TGTGCCAGCAGCTTCGGGACAGGGAGGATGAACACTGAAGCTTTCTTT; j_call: TRBJ1-1; d_call: TRBD1; v_call: TRBV7-2; clone_size: .
cdr3_aa: CASSQDMTGISGNTIYF; cdr3_nt: TGCGCCAGCAGCCAAGATATGACGGGGATCTCTGGAAACACCATATATTTT; j_call: TRBJ1-3; d_call: .; v_call: TRBV4-3; clone_size: .
cdr3_aa: CASSPRGIYEQYF; cdr3_nt: TGTGCCAGCAGTCCCCGGGGGATCTACGAGCAGTACTTC; j_call: TRBJ2-7; d_call: .; v_call: TRBV27; clone_size: .
cdr3_aa: CASSRGQSTDTQYF; cdr3_nt: TGTGCCAGTAGTAGGGGACAGAGCACAGATACGCAGTATTTT; j_call: TRBJ2-3; d_call: TRBD1; v_call: TRBV19; clone_size: .
cdr3_aa: CASGPSTITTTQYF; cdr3_nt: TGTGCCAGCGGACCGTCGACCATCACGACAACGCAGTATTTT; j_call: TRBJ2-3; d_call: .; v_call: TRBV27; clone_size: once
cdr3_aa: CASRDNGGGRWSTEAFF; cdr3_nt: TGTGCCAGCCGAGATAATGGCGGGGGGAGGTGGAGCACTGAAGCTTTCTTT; j_call: TRBJ1-1; d_call: .; v_call: TRBV19; clone_size: .
cdr3_aa: CASSSGQARSTEAFF; cdr3_nt: TGTGCCAGCAGTTCGGGACAGGCAAGGAGCACTGAAGCTTTCTTT; j_call: TRBJ1-1; d_call: TRBD1; v_call: TRBV6-5; clone_size: .
cdr3_aa: CSVGQGGTEAFF; cdr3_nt: TGCAGCGTTGGTCAGGGAGGCACTGAAGCTTTCTTT; j_call: TRBJ1-1; d_call: .; v_call: TRBV29-1; clone_size: .
cdr3_aa: CASSPPGTGYQPQHF; cdr3_nt: TGTGCCAGCAGCCCGCCAGGGACAGGCTATCAGCCCCAGCATTTT; j_call: TRBJ1-5; d_call: TRBD1; v_call: TRBV5-8; clone_size: once
cdr3_aa: CASSPSGTGTEKLFF; cdr3_nt: TGTGCCAGCAGCCCCTCCGGGACAGGGACCGAAAAACTGTTTTTT; j_call: TRBJ1-4; d_call: TRBD1; v_call: TRBV11-3; clone_size: .
cdr3_aa: CASSVDRGGNQPQHF; cdr3_nt: TGTGCCAGCAGTGTCGACAGGGGTGGCAATCAGCCCCAGCATTTT; j_call: TRBJ1-5; d_call: TRBD1; v_call: TRBV6-1; clone_size: .
cdr3_aa: CASSEAQQGGGYTF; cdr3_nt: TGTGCCAGCAGTGAAGCGCAACAGGGAGGCGGCTACACCTTC; j_call: TRBJ1-2; d_call: .; v_call: TRBV25-1; clone_size: .
cdr3_aa: CASNSLYGYTF; cdr3_nt: TGTGCCAGCAACTCTCTCTATGGCTACACCTTC; j_call: TRBJ1-2; d_call: .; v_call: TRBV28; clone_size: .
cdr3_aa: CASSFMGGSGGYTF; cdr3_nt: TGTGCCAGCAGCTTCATGGGGGGGTCGGGTGGCTACACCTTC; j_call: TRBJ1-2; d_call: .; v_call: TRBV7-2; clone_size: .
cdr3_aa: CASSSPSGTGGHRNTIYF; cdr3_nt: TGTGCCAGCAGTTCCCCTTCCGGGACAGGGGGCCACAGAAACACCATATATTTT; j_call: TRBJ1-3; d_call: TRBD1; v_call: TRBV28; clone_size: .